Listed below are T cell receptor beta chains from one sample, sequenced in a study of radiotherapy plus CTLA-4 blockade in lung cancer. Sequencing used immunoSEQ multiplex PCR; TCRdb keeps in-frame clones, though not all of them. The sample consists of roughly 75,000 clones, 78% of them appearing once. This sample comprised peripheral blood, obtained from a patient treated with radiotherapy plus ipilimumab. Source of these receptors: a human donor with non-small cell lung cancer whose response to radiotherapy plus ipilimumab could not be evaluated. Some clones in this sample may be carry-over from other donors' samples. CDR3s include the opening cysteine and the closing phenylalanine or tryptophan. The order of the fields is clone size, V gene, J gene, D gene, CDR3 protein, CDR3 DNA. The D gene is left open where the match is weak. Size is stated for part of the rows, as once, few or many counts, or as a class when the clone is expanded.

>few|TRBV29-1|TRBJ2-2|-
CSVEGWRDQPTGELFF
TGCAGCGTTGAAGGTTGGAGGGACCAACCCACCGGGGAGCTGTTTTTT
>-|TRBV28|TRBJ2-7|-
CASTFGGAHEQYF
TGTGCCAGCACCTTCGGCGGGGCCCACGAGCAGTACTTC
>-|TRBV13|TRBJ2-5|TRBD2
CASSPSGGEAETQYF
TGTGCCAGCAGCCCTAGCGGGGGGGAAGCAGAGACCCAGTACTTC
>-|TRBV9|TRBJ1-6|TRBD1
CASSVGTDHNSPLHF
TGTGCCAGCAGCGTGGGGACAGACCATAATTCACCCCTCCACTTT
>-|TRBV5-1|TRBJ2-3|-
CASNPWGRQNTDTQYF
TGCGCCAGCAACCCCTGGGGGCGGCAGAACACAGATACGCAGTATTTT
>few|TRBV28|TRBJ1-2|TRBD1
CASSLGLRTGLDGYTF
TGTGCCAGCAGTTTAGGATTGAGGACAGGGCTGGATGGCTACACCTTC
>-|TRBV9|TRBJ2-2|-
CASSADGGANTGELFF
TGTGCCAGCAGCGCCGACGGGGGTGCGAACACCGGGGAGCTGTTTTTT
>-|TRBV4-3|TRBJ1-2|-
CASSQDVAASYGYTF
TGCGCCAGCAGCCAAGATGTAGCGGCCAGCTATGGCTACACCTTC
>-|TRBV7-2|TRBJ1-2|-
CASSLGGNYGYTF
TGTGCCAGCAGCTTAGGAGGGAACTATGGCTACACCTTC
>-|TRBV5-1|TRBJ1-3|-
CASSLAGELSGNTIYF
TGCGCCAGCAGCTTGGCCGGGGAGCTCTCTGGAAACACCATATATTTT
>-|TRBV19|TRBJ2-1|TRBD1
CASTGTGAYNEQFF
TGTGCCAGCACCGGGACAGGGGCCTACAATGAGCAGTTCTTC
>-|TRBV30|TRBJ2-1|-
CAWSVPDINEQFF
TGTGCCTGGAGTGTACCAGATATCAATGAGCAGTTCTTC
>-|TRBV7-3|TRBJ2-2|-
CASSSPRAGVTGELFF
TGTGCCAGCAGCTCCCCTCGGGCAGGGGTCACCGGGGAGCTGTTTTTT
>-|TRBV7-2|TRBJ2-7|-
CASSPQPRAPFEQYF
TGTGCCAGCAGCCCACAGCCGCGGGCCCCCTTCGAGCAGTACTTC
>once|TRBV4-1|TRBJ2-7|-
CASSLPGYEQYF
TGCGCCAGCAGCTTGCCGGGCTACGAGCAGTACTTC
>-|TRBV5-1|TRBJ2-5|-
CASSLGQKETQYF
TGCGCCAGCAGCCTCGGACAGAAAGAGACCCAGTACTTC